This T cell receptor beta chain stems from a study of T-cell memory formation after mild COVID-19. This clonotype was counted ten times or more. 5'RACE primed from the constant segment yielded TCR alpha and TCR beta cDNA libraries bearing sample barcodes and UMIs. TCRdb re-derived calls from the 5' RACE reads in MiXCR, one entry per CDR3 protein. The sample records 45,000 or so distinct CDR3 sequences, roughly 7% being singletons. The CDR3 covers 15 residues. With 3 bases removed from V and 1 base from J, the gap between germline ends came to 15 bases. Germline CDR1 reads DFQATT; CDR2 reads SNEGSKA (reference sequence).

This rearrangement joins TRBV20-1 to TRBJ1-2; D is ambiguous. The origin of this receptor is an adult who had mild COVID-19 (a few samples of this study predate the infection). Cell type and time point are not known. Sequencing was performed on PBMCs or a T cell subset sorted from them (not recorded which). The CDR3 spells CSASRYTTYNYGYTF. DNA for the CDR3: TGCAGTGCTAGTCGCTACACGACCTATAACTATGGCTACACCTTC.